This entry features one TCR beta chain sequence. Its antigen is undetermined. Each CDR3 protein gets one entry after TCRdb re-called the 5' RACE reads with MiXCR. The table includes around 280,000 distinct CDR3 sequences, approximately 8.5% detected once. With 4 bases removed from V and 4 bases from J, the gap between germline ends came to 17 bases. The CDR3 contains 15 residues. Germline CDR1 is SGHNT and CDR2 is YYREEE (reference sequence). The data were obtained in a study of identical twins. Findings of the study overall: Where out-of-frame alpha sequences were twin-shared, they showed excess low generation probability.

These data are also associated with another study on yellow fever vaccine responses in identical twins. That source notes: Reportedly, the T cell response mounted by twins to vaccine seemed partly convergent, partly personalized.

This TCR was recovered from a woman aged 18-29 years in good health. The sequenced sample was memory (CD45RO+) T cells sorted from blood. This rearrangement joins TRBV5-4 to TRBJ1-2, with D perhaps matching TRBD1 (6 bases). The CDR3 nucleotides are TGTGCCAGCAGCCCGGGGGGGCAGGGGAGCTATGGCTACACCTTC. It codes for CASSPGGQGSYGYTF.